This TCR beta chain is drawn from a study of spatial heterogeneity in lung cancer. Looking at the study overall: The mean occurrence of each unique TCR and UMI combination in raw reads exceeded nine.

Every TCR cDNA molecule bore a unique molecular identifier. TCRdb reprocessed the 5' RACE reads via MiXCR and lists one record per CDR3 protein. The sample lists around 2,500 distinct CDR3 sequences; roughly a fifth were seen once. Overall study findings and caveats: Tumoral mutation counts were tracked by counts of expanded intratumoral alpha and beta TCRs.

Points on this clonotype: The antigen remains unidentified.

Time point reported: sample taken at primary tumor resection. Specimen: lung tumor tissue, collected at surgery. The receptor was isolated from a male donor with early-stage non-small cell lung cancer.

The CDR3 nucleotides read TGTGCCTGGAGTGTACACGACGAGCAGTACTTC. This gives the protein CAWSVHDEQYF. The chain is built from TRBV30 and TRBJ2-7; D gene uncertain. CDR3 length equals 11 residues. Per germline, CDR1 GTSNPN and CDR2 SVGIG (reference sequence). V was cut by 0 bases and J by 5 bases, with 5 bases left in between.